One sample yielded the 10 T cell receptor beta chains listed below, sequenced in a study of PD-1 blockade in classical Hodgkin lymphoma. Here immunoSEQ multiplex PCR was the method, and the copy in TCRdb shows in-frame clones only, minus some. The sample lists 37,000 or so clones; 88% were seen once. Relapse after autologous stem cell transplantation occurred in every patient, and brentuximab vedotin exposure varied. Source: peripheral blood mononuclear cells (PBMCs), taken before the second cycle of nivolumab. The receptors were sampled from a human donor with classical Hodgkin lymphoma.

The V call is TRBV4-1, the J call TRBJ2-7; D is perhaps TRBD2 (6 bases). Germline V gene data show CDR1 as MGHRA and CDR2 as YSYEKL. Trimming removed 4 bases at V and 4 bases at J, with 17 bases between. The CDR3 is 15 amino acids. This CDR3 reads CASSLIAVGTYEQYF. The CDR3 DNA reads TGCGCCAGCAGCCTGATAGCGGTTGGGACTTACGAGCAGTACTTC.

CDR3 DNA: TGTGCCAGCTCACCCCTCGACAGGTACCTAACCTACGAGCAGTACTTC. It encodes CASSPLDRYLTYEQYF. The chain has TRBV18 and TRBJ2-7; D may be TRBD1 (6 bases). The germline V gene encodes CDR1 KGHSH and CDR2 LQKENI. Deletions cut 3 bases from V and 2 bases from J, with 17 bases between. This CDR3 has 16 residues.

This chain connects TRBV5-6 to TRBJ2-7; either TRBD1 or TRBD2 may supply D (6 bases each). Germline V gene data show CDR1 as SGHDT and CDR2 as YYEEEE. This CDR3 is 13 amino acids long. V was clipped by 2 bases and J by 4 bases, with 10 bases between them. The CDR3 DNA reads TGTGCCAGCAGCTTCGGGGGCGGTTACGAGCAGTACTTC. This gives the protein CASSFGGGYEQYF.

The chain uses TRBV5-8 and TRBJ2-7, with no clear D. This CDR3 has 14 residues. Germline CDR1 is SGHTS and CDR2 is YDEGEE. The ends were cut back, 0 bases at V and 1 base at J, with 8 bases in the middle. CDR3 DNA sequence: TGTGCCAGCAGCTTGGCTCCCTCGTCCTACGAGCAGTACTTC. This translates into CASSLAPSSYEQYF.

The CDR3 reads CASSLYGTGRGEQYF. In DNA, the CDR3 is TGTGCCAGCAGCTTATACGGGACAGGGCGAGGCGAGCAGTACTTC. The chain carries TRBV7-6 and TRBJ2-7, with 9 bases identical to TRBD1. Looked up from germline, CDR1 is SGHVS and CDR2 is FNYEAQ. V dropped 2 bases and J dropped 6; count of bases not matched to a gene: 8. The CDR3 spans 15 residues.

The chain recombines TRBV4-1 with TRBJ1-1; D not resolved. Trimming pared 1 base from V and 4 bases from J, leaving 16 bases between. Per the germline V gene, CDR1 is MGHRA and CDR2 is YSYEKL. CDR3 length: 16 residues. The CDR3 coding sequence is TGCGCCAGCAGCCAAGGGTCGGGCGACTGGCCCACTGAAGCTTTCTTT. This encodes CASSQGSGDWPTEAFF.

In DNA, the CDR3 is TGTGCCAGTAGGTTGGGGCTCCGAGGAAGGAATGAGCAGTTCTTC. This gives the protein CASRLGLRGRNEQFF. The chain recombines TRBV19 with TRBJ2-1, with D maybe TRBD1 (5 bases). V dropped 6 bases and J dropped 7 bases, with 19 bases sitting between them. This CDR3 contains 15 residues. Germline V lookup: CDR1 LNHDA, CDR2 SQIVND (reference sequence). Full variable domain (remainder filled in from reference TRBV19 and TRBJ2-1): DGGITQSPKYLFRKEGQNVTLSCEQNLNHDAMYWYRQDPGQGLRLIYYSQIVNDFQKGDIAEGYSVSREKKESFPLTVTSAQKNPTAFYLCASRLGLRGRNEQFFGPGTRLTVL.

The CDR3 sequence: CASSGSGFSYEQYF. CDR3 sequence (DNA): TGTGCCAGCAGTGGTTCGGGTTTCTCCTACGAGCAGTACTTC. The rearrangement joins TRBV6-1 to TRBJ2-7; D call uncertain. Trimming pared 4 bases from V and 0 bases from J, leaving 10 bases between. Germline-derived CDR1 and CDR2 are MNHNS and SASEGT. The CDR3 totals 14 residues.

V and J are TRBV13 and TRBJ2-3, with TRBD2 matching over 7 bases. Germline V CDR1 and CDR2: PRHDT, FYEKMQ (reference sequence). The trim removed 2 bases at V and 3 bases at J, leaving 8 bases unmatched. The CDR3 has 16 amino acids. CDR3 protein: CASSLRQAGWTDTQYF. The CDR3 DNA follows: TGTGCCAGCAGCTTAAGGCAAGCGGGATGGACAGATACGCAGTATTTT.

A single count supports this clone. The rearrangement uses TRBV11-3 and TRBJ1-4; perhaps TRBD1 as D (5 bases). Germline CDR1 SGHNT, CDR2 YENEEA. This CDR3 region has 16 residues. V shed 5 bases and J shed 2 bases, with 15 bases lying between them. Here the CDR3 DNA reads TGTGCCAGCAGCCGCCAGGGACTTGCGACTAATGAAAAACTGTTTTTT. Protein: CASSRQGLATNEKLFF.